The following is a T cell receptor (beta chain) sequence with its context. The sample comes from a study of blood T cell repertoires in COVID-19. Looking at the study overall: The origin of the acute and convalescent COVID-19 samples was the United States, Italy and Spain. Sources were T cells, B-cell-depleted T cells, or PBMCs; the material itself was cDNA or gDNA.

This CDR3 has 11 residues. Germline V gives CDR1 SGHDN, CDR2 FVKESK. The V end lost 1 base, the J end lost 16 bases, and 8 bases lay between the germline ends. Original methodology: Estimation of nucleated cell counts relied on the amplification of reference gene primers. Data came from immunoSEQ multiplex PCR; TCRdb stores just in-frame clones and leaves some out. From that table come the V and J calls and clone size; the DNA was used to work out D and trimming. The sample consists of about 76,000 clones, about four fifths of them appearing once. The chain joins TRBV14 to TRBJ1-6; D ambiguous. This TCR came from a man aged 65-85 years with acute or convalescent COVID-19. The source material was peripheral blood. This CDR3 reads CASSQGQALHF. The CDR3 bases are TGTGCCAGCAGCCAAGGGCAGGCGCTCCACTTT.